These 24 T cell receptor beta chains share one sample of origin, sequenced in a study of shared clonotypes between healthy human individuals. As defined, naive CD8 cells were CD45RO-negative and positively selected for CCR7, with terminally differentiated effector memory CD45RA+ cells excluded. This table comes from immunoSEQ multiplex PCR, and its TCRdb copy is limited to in-frame clones, with some not included. The table shows 1.5 million to 2.5 million clones, with roughly 94% occurring only once. Material for sequencing was naive CD8+ T cells sorted from blood. The receptors stem from a man aged 18 to 35 in good health.

As for this clone: Within the sample, other DNA sequences also encode this same CDR3. This chain connects TRBV6-6 to TRBJ1-1, with D uncertain. The CDR3 has 13 residues. Trimming stripped 2 bases from V and 0 bases from J, with 4 bases between. CDR1 is MNHNY, CDR2 SVGAGI, per germline (reference sequence). The CDR3 bases are TGTGCCAGCAGTTACAGCCTGAACACTGAAGCTTTCTTT. Protein product: CASSYSLNTEAFF.

V is TRBV7-9 and J is TRBJ2-7; 9 positions match TRBD1. Germline CDR1 and CDR2: SEHNR and FQNEAQ (reference sequence). The V and J ends lost 7 bases and 4 bases, in that order; junction bases with no gene match: 5. This CDR3 has 13 amino acids. CDR3 nucleotide sequence: TGTGCCAGCACCCTGACAGGGGGTTACGAGCAGTACTTC. The encoded protein is CASTLTGGYEQYF.

This sequence joins TRBV15 and TRBJ2-6; no firm D call. The V gene's germline CDR1 is LNHNV and CDR2 YYDKDF (reference sequence). This CDR3 spans 15 amino acids. V was pared by 1 base and J by 1 base, with 5 bases between. CDR3 coding DNA: TGTGCCACCAGCAGAGTGGGATCTGGGGCCAACGTCCTGACTTTC. Translation gives CATSRVGSGANVLTF.

The rearrangement joins TRBV6-5 to TRBJ2-1; 8 bases are shared with TRBD2. The CDR3 runs to 11 residues. Unmatched junction bases numbered 4, after V lost 10 bases and J lost 8 bases. Per the germline V gene, CDR1 is MNHEY and CDR2 is SVGAGI. The DNA for the CDR3 is TGTGCCACCTATAGCGGGGATGAGCAGTTCTTC. This gives the protein CATYSGDEQFF.

The CDR3 nucleotides read TGTGCCAGCAGCCCAGGGGTGCAGACTAGCGGGGGCCTCCGGGCCCAGTACTTC. This sequence encodes CASSPGVQTSGGLRAQYF. This chain joins TRBV7-2 and TRBJ2-5; 12 bases are shared with TRBD2. The CDR3 runs 18 residues. V shed 5 bases, J shed 9 bases, and the junction held 19 bases outside the gene matches. Germline V lookup: CDR1 SGHTA, CDR2 FQGNSA.

The rearrangement joins TRBV29-1 to TRBJ2-5; D assignment may be TRBD1 or TRBD2 (5 bases each). The CDR3 totals 15 residues. CDR1 and CDR2 from the germline V gene are SQVTM and ANQGSEA. With 3 bases removed from V and 2 bases from J, the gap between germline ends came to 16 bases. The CDR3 reads CSVDTSGTSQETQYF. In nucleotides, the CDR3 is TGCAGCGTTGACACTTCAGGGACCTCACAAGAGACCCAGTACTTC.

The J gene is TRBJ2-7, the V gene TRBV6-5; D remains unclear. Trimming pared 0 bases from V and 1 base from J, leaving 4 bases between. CDR1 and CDR2 from the germline V gene are MNHEY and SVGAGI. There are 13 residues in the CDR3. The CDR3 region has the DNA TGTGCCAGCAGTTACTCACATTCCTACGAGCAGTACTTC. It encodes CASSYSHSYEQYF.

V gene TRBV6-1 combines with J gene TRBJ1-2, with unresolved D. Germline V gives CDR1 MNHNS, CDR2 SASEGT. CDR3 size: 12 residues. Between the trimmed V and J ends, which lost 5 bases and 6 bases, there was a span of 10 bases. The CDR3 spells CASSPGVDGYTF. The CDR3 bases are TGTGCCAGCAGTCCAGGTGTAGATGGCTACACCTTC.

The chain uses TRBV25-1 and TRBJ1-2; TRBD1 might be the D (6 bases). From germline, CDR1 is MGHDK and CDR2 SYGVNS. Trimming stripped 1 base from V and 5 bases from J, with 8 bases between. CDR3 size: 13 residues. CDR3 protein: CASSEWQGYGYTF. CDR3 in DNA: TGTGCCAGCAGTGAATGGCAGGGGTATGGCTACACCTTC.

This CDR3 reads CSVDQPPYEQYF. The CDR3 coding sequence is TGCAGCGTTGATCAGCCGCCCTACGAGCAGTACTTC. V and J are TRBV29-1 and TRBJ2-7; D not certain. The CDR3 totals 12 residues. Germline CDR1 and CDR2: SQVTM and ANQGSEA. Trimming stripped 3 bases from V and 2 bases from J, with 8 bases between.

The chain links TRBV6-1 to TRBJ2-7; D not resolved. This CDR3 is built from 16 residues. Germline values: CDR1 MNHNS, CDR2 SASEGT. Trimming cost V 2 bases and J 5 bases, with 19 bases left between them. CDR3 sequence: CASSETRRLPPDEQYF. The DNA for the CDR3 is TGTGCCAGCAGTGAAACTCGGCGCCTCCCACCGGACGAGCAGTACTTC.

This chain links TRBV27 with TRBJ2-7, with a tentative D call TRBD1 (5 bases). CDR1 and CDR2 (germline): MNHEY, SMNVEV (reference sequence). The CDR3 is made up of 14 amino acids. Deletions cut 8 bases from V and 0 bases from J, with 14 bases between. The CDR3 sequence: CASRLDMSSYEQYF. The DNA for the CDR3 is TGTGCCAGCCGACTGGACATGAGCTCCTACGAGCAGTACTTC.

Details on this clone: Other DNA sequences in this specimen translate into the identical CDR3. This rearrangement joins TRBV30 to TRBJ1-5; D unresolved. The germline gives CDR1 GTSNPN, CDR2 SVGIG (reference sequence). This CDR3 is built from 14 residues. Between the trimmed V and J ends, which lost 5 bases and 0 bases, there was a span of 11 bases. Here the CDR3 DNA reads TGTGCCTGGGGCGCTGAGAATAGCAATCAGCCCCAGCATTTT. This gives the protein CAWGAENSNQPQHF.

This rearrangement joins TRBV30 to TRBJ2-3; D is ambiguous. Per germline, CDR1 GTSNPN and CDR2 SVGIG (reference sequence). Deletions cut 7 bases from V and 3 bases from J, with 8 bases between. The CDR3 extends over 11 amino acids. In DNA, the CDR3 is TGTGCCTTGGACGGTACAGATACGCAGTATTTT. Its translation is CALDGTDTQYF.

This clone has just one count. This sample includes further DNA sequences coding for the same CDR3. CDR3 sequence reads: CASSGTGELFF. DNA of the CDR3: TGTGCCAGCTCCGGGACCGGGGAGCTGTTTTTT. The chain links TRBV6-6 to TRBJ2-2; D uncertain. V lost 8 bases to trimming and J lost 5 bases, with 6 bases between them. The CDR3 loop spans 11 amino acids. The germline V gene encodes CDR1 MNHNY and CDR2 SVGAGI (reference sequence).

This clone was detected only once. In DNA form, the CDR3 reads TGTGCCAGCAGCTTTGGGGGGAGCAACTACGAGCAGTACTTC. It specifies CASSFGGSNYEQYF. The chain couples TRBV5-6 to TRBJ2-7; the D gene is possibly TRBD2 (6 bases). This CDR3 contains 14 residues. V lost 2 bases to trimming and J lost 3 bases, with 12 bases between them. Germline lookup yields CDR1 SGHDT and CDR2 YYEEEE.

The J gene is TRBJ2-5, the V gene TRBV27; a weak D match, TRBD2 (6 bases). This CDR3 is 14 amino acids long. In germline, CDR1 is MNHEY, CDR2 SMNVEV (reference sequence). The V gene lost 6 bases and the J gene lost 1 base, with 12 bases spanning the gap. This CDR3 reads CASRRLGSQETQYF. CDR3 coding DNA: TGTGCCAGCAGGCGACTAGGATCCCAAGAGACCCAGTACTTC.

The rearrangement links TRBV28 to TRBJ2-7, with TRBD1 identical over 10 bases. This CDR3 has 15 residues. Germline assignment: CDR1 MDHEN and CDR2 SYDVKM. After removal of 4 bases from V and 4 bases from J, the junction contained 7 bases not matched to a gene. The CDR3 reads CASSYRDRGVYEQYF. The CDR3 DNA follows: TGTGCCAGCAGTTACCGGGACAGGGGCGTTTACGAGCAGTACTTC.

This clone came up once. In DNA, the CDR3 is TGTGCCAGCAGTTTTGGACTAGCCGAGACCCAGTACTTC. This translates into CASSFGLAETQYF. The gene calls are TRBV27 and TRBJ2-5, with 8 bases identical to TRBD2. Looked up from germline, CDR1 is MNHEY and CDR2 is SMNVEV (reference sequence). V shed 3 bases, J shed 5 bases, and the junction held 2 bases outside the gene matches. The CDR3 totals 13 residues.

The rearrangement joins TRBV4-1 to TRBJ1-1, with TRBD1 matching 7 bases. J gave up 0 bases and V 4 bases, and 8 bases lay outside the gene matches. CDR1 is MGHRA and CDR2 is YSYEKL in the germline V gene. CDR3 length: 16 amino acids. The CDR3: CASSRDSGGMNTEAFF. CDR3 DNA: TGCGCCAGCAGCCGGGACAGCGGGGGAATGAACACTGAAGCTTTCTTT.

J is TRBJ2-5 and V is TRBV11-3, with 7 bases aligning to TRBD1. The J call may be in error: the DNA end matches TRBJ2-7 better. CDR1 is SGHNT, CDR2 YENEEA, per germline. The CDR3 loop spans 16 amino acids. The CDR3 spells CASSLWPTGKGDEQYF. In nucleotides, the CDR3 is TGTGCCAGCAGCTTGTGGCCGACAGGGAAGGGGGACGAGCAGTACTTC.

The V call is TRBV5-1, the J call TRBJ2-7; D not certain. Germline assignment: CDR1 SGHRS and CDR2 YFSETQ. V lost 5 bases to trimming and J lost 0 bases, with 12 bases between them. The CDR3 covers 14 residues. CDR3: CASRYSPGSYEQYF. Here the CDR3 DNA reads TGCGCCAGCAGGTATAGTCCAGGCTCCTACGAGCAGTACTTC.

The rearrangement joins TRBV29-1 to TRBJ2-5; D uncertain. The CDR3 totals 13 residues. Germline V gene sequence: CDR1 SQVTM, CDR2 ANQGSEA. V was shortened by 4 bases and J by 0 bases, with 9 bases between the two germline ends. Here the CDR3 reads CSVVEQNQETQYF. The CDR3 nucleotides read TGCAGCGTTGTGGAGCAGAACCAAGAGACCCAGTACTTC.

This clone was counted once. This sequence joins TRBV11-2 and TRBJ2-7, with TRBD2 matching 13 bases. Germline V gene lookup returns CDR1 SGHAT and CDR2 FQNNGV. The V and J ends lost 4 bases and 4 bases, in that order; junction bases with no gene match: 7. This CDR3 comprises 16 residues. The CDR3 here is CASSSGLAGAFYEQYF. The CDR3 nucleotides read TGTGCCAGCAGCTCAGGACTAGCGGGAGCCTTTTACGAGCAGTACTTC.